A single TCR beta chain is shown here with its context. The entry originates in a study of blood T cell repertoires in COVID-19. Germline CDR1 reads LGHNA; CDR2 reads YNFKEQ. V lost 1 base, J lost 1 base, and 20 bases lay in between. This CDR3 is 18 amino acids long. Data came from immunoSEQ multiplex PCR; TCRdb stores just in-frame clones and leaves some out. The sample shows roughly 230,000 clones, about nine tenths of them seen only once. Source material: PBMCs or T cells enriched from blood (not recorded which). The receptor was isolated from a man under 40 in a cohort exposed to, infected with or recovered from COVID-19 (not recorded which). The rearrangement links TRBV4-2 to TRBJ2-7; perhaps TRBD1 as D (5 bases). The CDR3 reads CASSQGSISHRLSYEQYF. In nucleotides, the CDR3 is TGTGCCAGCAGCCAAGGGTCCATCTCTCACAGGCTGTCCTACGAGCAGTACTTC.